This T cell receptor beta chain was retrieved from a study of T-cell reconstitution after alpha-beta-depleted transplantation in children. Points from the study as a whole: Expanded graft clones, several hundred of them, were reportedly the source of alpha-beta T cells about two months after transplant.

This clonotype was counted many times. Antigen: not known. The CDR3 loop spans 15 amino acids. V gave up 0 bases and J gave up 7 bases; unmatched junction bases: 6. Germline V gene sequence: CDR1 LGHNA, CDR2 YSLEER. Unique molecular identifiers were incorporated into the prepared TCRbeta library. TCRdb passed the PCR reads through MiXCR, listing each CDR3 protein once. The sample includes 450,000 to 600,000 distinct CDR3 sequences, over 9.5% of them seen just once. This receptor was taken from a child under 10 years old with inherited bone marrow failure, due to receive a stem cell transplant. V gene TRBV4-3 combines with J gene TRBJ1-5; 7 bases align to TRBD1. The sample in question was PBMCs, obtained before TCRalphabeta/CD19-depleted stem cell transplant. CDR3 coding DNA: TGCGCCAGCAGCCAAGACAGGGGGTCGGGCCAGCCCCAGCATTTT. It encodes CASSQDRGSGQPQHF.